This entry features one T cell receptor (beta chain) sequence. The data derive from a study of blood T cell repertoires in COVID-19. Study context: The United States, Italy and Spain were the sources of the acute and convalescent COVID-19 samples. Sample material is recorded as cDNA or gDNA derived from T cells, B-cell-depleted T cells, or PBMCs.

CDR1 is LNHDA and CDR2 is SQIVND in the germline V gene (reference sequence). There are 15 residues in the CDR3. Deletions cut 6 bases from V and 5 bases from J, with 16 bases between. Authors' data handling: Amplification of reference gene primers provided the estimated nucleated cell counts. The assay was immunoSEQ multiplex PCR, and TCRdb's table has in-frame clones only and misses some. The D gene and trimming were derived from the DNA, and the V and J assignments and clone size from that table. Among under 300,000 clones listed, around three quarters were seen once. Sequencing used peripheral blood. This TCR was recovered from an elderly woman with acute or convalescent COVID-19. The chain joins TRBV19 to TRBJ1-4; D gene ambiguous. CDR3 loop: CASRATNWANEKLFF. For the CDR3, the DNA is TGTGCCAGTAGAGCAACCAACTGGGCGAATGAAAAACTGTTTTTT.